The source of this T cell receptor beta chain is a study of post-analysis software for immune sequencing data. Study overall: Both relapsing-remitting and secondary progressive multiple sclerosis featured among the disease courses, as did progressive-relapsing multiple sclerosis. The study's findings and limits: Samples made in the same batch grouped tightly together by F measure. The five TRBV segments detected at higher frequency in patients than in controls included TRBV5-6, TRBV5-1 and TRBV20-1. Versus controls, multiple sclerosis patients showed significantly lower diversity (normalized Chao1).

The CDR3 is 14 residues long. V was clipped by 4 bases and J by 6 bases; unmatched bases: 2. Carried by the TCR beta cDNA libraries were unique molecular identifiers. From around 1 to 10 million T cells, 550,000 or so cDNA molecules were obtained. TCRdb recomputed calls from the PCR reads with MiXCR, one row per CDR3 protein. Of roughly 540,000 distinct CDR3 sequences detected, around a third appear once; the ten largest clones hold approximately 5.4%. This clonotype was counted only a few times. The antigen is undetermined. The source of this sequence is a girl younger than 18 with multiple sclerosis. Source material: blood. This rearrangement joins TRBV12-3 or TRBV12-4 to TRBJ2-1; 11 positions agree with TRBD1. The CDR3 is CASSSGTGGNEQFF. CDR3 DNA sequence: TGTGCCAGCAGTTCCGGGACAGGGGGCAATGAGCAGTTCTTC.